One and the same sample provided the 25 T cell receptor beta chains below, sequenced in a study of beta chain features in type 1 diabetes. Study-wide points: Type 1 diabetes patients showed a moderate but significant shortening of TCRB CDR3s in all four CD4+ subsets.

Reverse transcription of all isolated RNA meant that expressed TCRB transcripts were sequenced. Profiling relied on immunoSEQ multiplex PCR, and the TCRdb table lists in-frame clones only, not all of them. The sample shows roughly 14,000 clones, approximately 68% of them seen only once. The antigens these receptors bind are not known. The sequenced sample was stem cell memory CD4+ T cells from blood. These receptors all stem from a woman between 18 and 29 years old with type 1 diabetes.

This chain uses TRBV2 with TRBJ2-1; 14 nucleotides align to TRBD2. This CDR3 region has 16 residues. The germline V gene encodes CDR1 SNHLY and CDR2 FYNNEI. J was trimmed by 5 bases and V by 6 bases; bases with no gene match: 6. The CDR3 loop reads CASRVTSGRGDNEQFF. The CDR3 nucleotides are TGTGCCAGCAGGGTGACTAGCGGGAGGGGGGACAATGAGCAGTTCTTC.

The chain employs TRBV1 and TRBJ2-5; TRBD2, the table's D call, was not compared with the DNA. TRBV1 is marked as a pseudogene. The length of the CDR3 is 13 residues. The CDR3 loop reads CTSLVGGWETQYF. The DNA of the CDR3 is TGCACCAGCTTGGTAGGAGGGTGGGAGACCCAGTACTTC.

This chain joins TRBV18 and TRBJ2-5; D gene unclear. Germline V gives CDR1 KGHSH, CDR2 LQKENI. The CDR3 length is 13 residues. Trimming shortened V by 1 base and J by 3 bases, and 6 bases separated the two germline ends. The CDR3 DNA follows: TGTGCCAGCTCACCACGCAGCGAAGAGACCCAGTACTTC. Amino acids: CASSPRSEETQYF.

This clone was detected a few times. V gene TRBV6-6 combines with J gene TRBJ2-1, with 7 nucleotides matching TRBD1. J gave up 9 bases and V 6 bases, and 5 bases lay outside the gene matches. CDR3 length equals 12 residues. Germline-derived CDR1 and CDR2 are MNHNY and SVGAGI (reference sequence). The CDR3 region is CASRPDRAEQFF. CDR3 DNA sequence: TGTGCCAGCAGGCCCGACAGGGCTGAGCAGTTCTTC.

J is TRBJ2-3 and V is TRBV5-4; the match to TRBD1 covers 9 bases. The trim removed 4 bases at V and 4 bases at J, leaving 4 bases unmatched. The CDR3 loop spans 14 amino acids. Per the germline V gene, CDR1 is SGHNT and CDR2 is YYREEE (reference sequence). The CDR3 DNA sequence: TGTGCCAGCAGCGAACGGGACAGGGCAGATACGCAGTATTTT. As protein: CASSERDRADTQYF.

This rearrangement joins TRBV7-2 to TRBJ2-2, with D uncertain. The germline V gene has CDR1 SGHTA and CDR2 FQGNSA. Trimming left V 5 bases short and J 5 bases short, with 15 bases between. This CDR3 is 15 amino acids long. The CDR3 coding sequence is TGTGCCAGCAGCCCACTGGTTGGCGGAACCGGGGAGCTGTTTTTT. Protein sequence: CASSPLVGGTGELFF.

V is TRBV18 and J is TRBJ2-5; TRBD2 agrees at 8 bases. The DNA end favors TRBJ2-7, so the J call may be wrong. The CDR3 sequence is 15 residues long. CDR1 and CDR2 from the germline V gene are KGHSH and LQKENI. CDR3 residues: CASSPLERGPYEQYF. In DNA, the CDR3 is TGTGCCAGCTCACCACTCGAGCGGGGGCCCTACGAGCAGTACTTC.

The CDR3 reads CASSRGLGDTGELFF. CDR3 sequence (DNA): TGTGCCAGCAGCCGGGGACTCGGAGACACCGGGGAGCTGTTTTTT. The chain couples TRBV9 to TRBJ2-2; D might be TRBD2 (6 bases). This CDR3 spans 15 amino acids. Germline V CDR1 and CDR2: SGDLS, YYNGEE. Trimming pared 4 bases from V and 3 bases from J, leaving 13 bases between. The variable domain in full, with the rest retrieved from reference TRBV9 and TRBJ2-2, is DSGVTQTPKHLITATGQRVTLRCSPRSGDLSVYWYQQSLDQGLQFLIQYYNGEERAKGNILERFSAQQFPDLHSELNLSSLELGDSALYFCASSRGLGDTGELFFGEGSRLTVL.

The chain joins TRBV11-2 to TRBJ1-6, with D unresolved. This CDR3 has 14 residues. V was cut by 4 bases and J by 5 bases, with 9 bases left in between. Germline V gene lookup returns CDR1 SGHAT and CDR2 FQNNGV. The CDR3 is CASSSAADNSPLHF. Written as DNA, the CDR3 is TGTGCCAGCAGCTCTGCGGCGGATAATTCACCCCTCCACTTT.

This sequence joins TRBV7-9 and TRBJ1-5; TRBD1 agrees at 8 bases. From germline, CDR1 is SEHNR and CDR2 FQNEAQ (reference sequence). Unmatched junction bases numbered 8, after V lost 11 bases and J lost 2 bases. There are 14 residues in the CDR3. CDR3 in amino acids: CASQGGQGNQPQHF. The CDR3, as DNA: TGTGCCTCACAGGGGGGACAGGGCAATCAGCCCCAGCATTTT.

The V call is TRBV5-4, the J call TRBJ1-1; D gene unclear. Trimming took off 4 bases at V and 1 base at J, with 11 bases between the two ends. Germline loops: CDR1 SGHNT, CDR2 YYREEE (reference sequence). This CDR3 is 14 amino acids long. The CDR3 sequence: CASSPRPGNTEAFF. The CDR3 bases are TGTGCCAGCAGCCCAAGGCCGGGGAACACTGAAGCTTTCTTT.

The rearrangement joins TRBV7-2 to TRBJ2-5; D is ambiguous. With 5 bases removed from V and 5 bases from J, the gap between germline ends came to 6 bases. This CDR3 is built from 11 residues. Per germline, CDR1 SGHTA and CDR2 FQGNSA. The CDR3 sequence: CASSNGETQYF. As DNA, the CDR3 is TGTGCCAGCAGCAACGGGGAGACCCAGTACTTC. The whole variable domain, filled in from reference TRBV7-2 and TRBJ2-5, reads GAGVSQSPSNKVTEKGKDVELRCDPISGHTALYWYRQSLGQGLEFLIYFQGNSAPDKSGLPSDRFSAERTGGSVSTLTIQRTQQEDSAVYLCASSNGETQYFGPGTRLLVL.

The chain employs TRBV18 and TRBJ1-4, with TRBD1 identical over 7 bases. The CDR3 covers 14 residues. Germline CDR1 reads KGHSH; CDR2 reads LQKENI. J was trimmed by 5 bases and V by 6 bases; bases with no gene match: 6. This chain's CDR3 is CASSRDSQNEKLFF. DNA of the CDR3: TGTGCCAGCTCCCGGGACAGTCAAAATGAAAAACTGTTTTTT.

This rearrangement joins TRBV7-2 to TRBJ2-7, with D unclear. The germline V and J ends were trimmed by 1 base and 3 bases, with 7 bases remaining between them. This CDR3 has 13 amino acids. In germline, CDR1 is SGHTA, CDR2 FQGNSA. The CDR3 DNA reads as TGTGCCAGCAGCTTAGGGCCCCTCTACGAGCAGTACTTC. This sequence encodes CASSLGPLYEQYF.

V usage is TRBV5-1 and J usage is TRBJ2-1, with 10 bases matching TRBD2. The V segment lost 4 bases and the J segment 5 bases; nucleotides outside the gene matches: 9. This CDR3 is 16 amino acids long. Germline assignment: CDR1 SGHRS and CDR2 YFSETQ. The CDR3: CASSTLAGASHNEQFF. In DNA, the CDR3 is TGCGCCAGCAGCACCCTAGCGGGGGCCAGCCACAATGAGCAGTTCTTC. The variable domain in full, with the rest retrieved from reference TRBV5-1 and TRBJ2-1, is KAGVTQTPRYLIKTRGQQVTLSCSPISGHRSVSWYQQTPGQGLQFLFEYFSETQRNKGNFPGRFSGRQFSNSRSEMNVSTLELGDSALYLCASSTLAGASHNEQFFGPGTRLTVL.

The genes are TRBV18 and TRBJ2-5; possibly TRBD1 for D (5 bases). The CDR3 totals 13 residues. CDR1 and CDR2 (germline): KGHSH, LQKENI. V shed 8 bases and J shed 3 bases, with 13 bases lying between them. CDR3 residues: CASPVWGKETQYF. The CDR3 DNA reads as TGTGCCAGCCCCGTTTGGGGCAAAGAGACCCAGTACTTC.

This sequence joins TRBV29-1 and TRBJ2-2, with TRBD1 as a possible D gene (5 bases). Between the trimmed V and J ends, which lost 7 bases and 4 bases, there was a span of 10 bases. Germline-derived CDR1 and CDR2 are SQVTM and ANQGSEA. The CDR3 is 12 amino acids. CDR3 protein: CSGGHGTGELFF. The DNA of the CDR3 is TGCAGCGGTGGACACGGCACCGGGGAGCTGTTTTTT.

This rearrangement joins TRBV5-4 to TRBJ1-2; TRBD1 aligns across 8 bases. The CDR3 is 15 residues long. The ends lost 4 bases at V and 8 bases at J; junction bases unmatched: 13. Germline V gives CDR1 SGHNT, CDR2 YYREEE (reference sequence). The CDR3 DNA reads as TGTGCCAGCAGCCGCGACAGGGGCCAAATTTGGGGCTACACCTTC. Protein sequence: CASSRDRGQIWGYTF.

This clone turned up a few times. This chain links TRBV7-9 with TRBJ1-1; D is unresolved. There are 13 residues in the CDR3. Germline V gives CDR1 SEHNR, CDR2 FQNEAQ (reference sequence). Trimming removed 6 bases at V and 1 base at J, with 9 bases between. The CDR3 is CASRAQANTEAFF. CDR3 bases: TGTGCCAGCAGGGCCCAGGCGAACACTGAAGCTTTCTTT.

The V gene is TRBV7-2, the J gene TRBJ1-2; D remains ambiguous. CDR1 is SGHTA, CDR2 FQGNSA, per germline. CDR3 length equals 14 residues. Trimming cost V 1 base and J 1 base, with 7 bases left between them. This chain's CDR3 is CASSLEPINYGYTF. The CDR3 DNA follows: TGTGCCAGCAGCTTAGAACCTATTAACTATGGCTACACCTTC.

The chain has TRBV28 and TRBJ2-1, with TRBD1 as a possible D gene (5 bases). Per the germline V gene, CDR1 is MDHEN and CDR2 is SYDVKM. The V end was cut by 8 bases, the J end by 9 bases, with 14 bases between. The length of the CDR3 is 12 residues. CDR3 loop: CASQGPLVEQFF. Here the CDR3 DNA reads TGTGCCAGCCAGGGCCCATTGGTTGAGCAGTTCTTC.

This clone was seen only a few times. The chain links TRBV4-3 to TRBJ2-1; the D is unclear. Trimming took 5 bases from V and 5 from J, leaving 10 bases between them. Looked up from germline, CDR1 is LGHNA and CDR2 is YSLEER. CDR3 size: 13 residues. The CDR3 region has the DNA TGCGCCAGCAGCGCTCGAAGCGACAATGAGCAGTTCTTC. Its protein product is CASSARSDNEQFF.

The chain couples TRBV2 to TRBJ2-1, with TRBD2 identical over 10 bases. Unmatched junction bases numbered 7, after V lost 4 bases and J lost 10 bases. The CDR3 extends over 14 amino acids. From germline, CDR1 is SNHLY and CDR2 FYNNEI. The CDR3 DNA follows: TGTGCCAGCAGTGGGCGAACTAGCGGGGTCGAGCAGTTCTTC. Protein sequence: CASSGRTSGVEQFF.

This chain connects TRBV30 to TRBJ1-2; a possible D gene is TRBD1 (5 bases). The CDR3 loop spans 11 amino acids. Trimming took off 8 bases at V and 3 bases at J, with 10 bases between the two ends. Germline V gene data show CDR1 as GTSNPN and CDR2 as SVGIG (reference sequence). The CDR3 coding sequence is TGTGCCGTTACAGGTCACTATGGCTACACCTTC. Translation gives CAVTGHYGYTF.

The chain links TRBV10-2 to TRBJ2-1; possible D gene TRBD1, 6 bases. This CDR3 spans 13 amino acids. Germline CDR1 WSHSY, CDR2 SAAADI. Trimming cost V 9 bases and J 7 bases, with 16 bases left between them. This chain's CDR3 is CARPSGTTNEQFF. The CDR3 DNA reads as TGCGCCAGACCCTCTGGGACAACGAATGAGCAGTTCTTC.